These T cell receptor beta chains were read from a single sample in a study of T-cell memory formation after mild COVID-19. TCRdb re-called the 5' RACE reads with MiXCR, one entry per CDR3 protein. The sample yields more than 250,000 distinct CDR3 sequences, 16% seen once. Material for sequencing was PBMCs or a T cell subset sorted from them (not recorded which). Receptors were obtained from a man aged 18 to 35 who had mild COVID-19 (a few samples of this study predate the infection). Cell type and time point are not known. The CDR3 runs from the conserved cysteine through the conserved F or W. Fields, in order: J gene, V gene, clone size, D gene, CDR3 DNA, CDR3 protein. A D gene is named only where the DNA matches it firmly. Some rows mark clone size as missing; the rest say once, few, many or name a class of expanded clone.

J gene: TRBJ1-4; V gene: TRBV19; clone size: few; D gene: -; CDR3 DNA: TGTGCCAGTGGCAGGGTGGAGGAAGAAAAACTGTTTTTT; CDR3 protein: CASGRVEEEKLFF
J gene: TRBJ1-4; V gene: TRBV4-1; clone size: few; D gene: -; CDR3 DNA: TGCGCCAGCAGCCCCCCGGGACCGCGGGGTGAAAAACTGTTTTTT; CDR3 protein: CASSPPGPRGEKLFF
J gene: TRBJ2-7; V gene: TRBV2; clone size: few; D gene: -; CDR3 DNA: TGTGCCAGCTCTGCTGGGGAGACGACCGAGCAGTACTTC; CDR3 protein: CASSAGETTEQYF
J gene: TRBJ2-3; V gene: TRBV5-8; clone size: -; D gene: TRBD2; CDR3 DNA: TGTGCCAGCAGCTTGGCCGGCGGGGGGGCCGTTGTTGTTACAGATACGCAGTATTTT; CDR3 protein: CASSLAGGGAVVVTDTQYF
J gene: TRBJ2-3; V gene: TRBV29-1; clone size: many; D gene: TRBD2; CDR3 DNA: TGCAGCGTAGGACTAGCGGGGGATTCAGATACGCAGTATTTT; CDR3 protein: CSVGLAGDSDTQYF
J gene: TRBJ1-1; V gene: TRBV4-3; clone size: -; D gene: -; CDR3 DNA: TGCGCCAGCAGCCATTGGGGGCAGCGGGGGAACACTGAAGCTTTCTTT; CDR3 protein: CASSHWGQRGNTEAFF
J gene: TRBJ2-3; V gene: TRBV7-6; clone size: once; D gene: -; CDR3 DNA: TGTGCCAGCAGCTTACCTCTGGGGCAGCAGTATTTT; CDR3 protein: CASSLPLGQQYF
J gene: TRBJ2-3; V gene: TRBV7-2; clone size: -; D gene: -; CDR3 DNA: TGTGCCAGCAGCCCCAGGGCAGGGGCAGATACGCAGTATTTT; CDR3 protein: CASSPRAGADTQYF
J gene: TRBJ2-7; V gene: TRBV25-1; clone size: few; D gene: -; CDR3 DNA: TGTGCCAGCAGTGGAAACAGGGTCGAGCAGTACTTC; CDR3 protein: CASSGNRVEQYF
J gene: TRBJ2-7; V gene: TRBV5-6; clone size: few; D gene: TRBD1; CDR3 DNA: TGTGCCAGCAGCAAACGGACAGGGGGCTACGAGCAGTACTTC; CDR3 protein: CASSKRTGGYEQYF
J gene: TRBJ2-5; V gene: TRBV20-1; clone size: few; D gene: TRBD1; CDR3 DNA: TGCAGTGCTAGGACAGGGGTAGAGACCCAGTACTTC; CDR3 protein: CSARTGVETQYF
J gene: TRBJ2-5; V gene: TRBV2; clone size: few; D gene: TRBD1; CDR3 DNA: TGTGCCAGCAGTCCCCTAGTCGGACAGGAAGAGACCCAGTACTTC; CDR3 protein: CASSPLVGQEETQYF
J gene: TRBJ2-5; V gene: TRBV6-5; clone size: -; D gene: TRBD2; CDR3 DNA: TGTGCCAGCAGTTACTCTGCGGGGGGGGCCCAGTACTTC; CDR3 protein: CASSYSAGGAQYF
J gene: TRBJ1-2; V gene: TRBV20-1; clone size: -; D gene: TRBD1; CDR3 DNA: TGCAGTGCTTCGGACAGGGTGGACTATGGCTACACCTTC; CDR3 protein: CSASDRVDYGYTF
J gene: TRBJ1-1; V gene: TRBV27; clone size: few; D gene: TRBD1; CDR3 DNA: TGTGCCAGCACCTACTACACACCTCAGGGGGCAGGGTCTGAAGCTTTCTTT; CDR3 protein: CASTYYTPQGAGSEAFF
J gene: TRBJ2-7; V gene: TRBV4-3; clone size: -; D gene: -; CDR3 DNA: TGCGCCAGCAGCCAAGGCCCCAGGGGACACTACGAGCAGTACTTC; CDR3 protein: CASSQGPRGHYEQYF
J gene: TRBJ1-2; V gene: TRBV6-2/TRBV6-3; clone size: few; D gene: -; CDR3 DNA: TGTGCCAGCAGTGAATTAGGGGGAATGGATGGCTACACCTTC; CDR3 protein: CASSELGGMDGYTF
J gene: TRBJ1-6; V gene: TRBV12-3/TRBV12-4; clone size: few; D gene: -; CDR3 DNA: TGTGCCAGCAGTCGATCTGGTTTGTATAATTCACCCCTCCACTTT; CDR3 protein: CASSRSGLYNSPLHF
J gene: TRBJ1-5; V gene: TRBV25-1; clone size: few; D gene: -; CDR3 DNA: TGTGCCAGCAGTGACCGCGACGGACTAAATCAGCCCCAGCATTTT; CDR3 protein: CASSDRDGLNQPQHF
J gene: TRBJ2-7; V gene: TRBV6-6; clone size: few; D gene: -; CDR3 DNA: TGTGCCAGCAGTTACTCAACAGTTACCTCCTACGAGCAGTACTTC; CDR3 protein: CASSYSTVTSYEQYF
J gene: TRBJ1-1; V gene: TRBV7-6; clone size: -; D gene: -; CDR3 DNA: TGTGCCAGCAGCTTAGGTTGGGGGCAGGACACTGAAGCTTTCTTT; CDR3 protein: CASSLGWGQDTEAFF
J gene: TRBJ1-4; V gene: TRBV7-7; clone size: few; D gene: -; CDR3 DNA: TGTGCCAGCAGCCCCGGACTGTTTAATGAAAAACTGTTTTTT; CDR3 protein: CASSPGLFNEKLFF
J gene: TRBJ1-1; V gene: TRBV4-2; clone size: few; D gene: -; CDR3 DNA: TGTGCCAGCAGCCAAGAAGCGGGGGGCACTGAAGCTTTCTTT; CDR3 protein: CASSQEAGGTEAFF
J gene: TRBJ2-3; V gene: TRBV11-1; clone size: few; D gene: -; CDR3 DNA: TGTGCCAGCAGCTTAGTCGCAGAGGCAGATACGCAGTATTTT; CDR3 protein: CASSLVAEADTQYF
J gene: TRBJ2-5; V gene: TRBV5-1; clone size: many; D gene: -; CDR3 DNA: TGCGCCAGCAGCTTGGATGTCGAAGAGACCCAGTACTTC; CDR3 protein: CASSLDVEETQYF
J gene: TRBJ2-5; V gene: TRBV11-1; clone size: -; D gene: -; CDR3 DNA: TGTGCCAGCAGCTTAGACAGGGTCATTGAGACCCAGTACTTC; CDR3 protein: CASSLDRVIETQYF
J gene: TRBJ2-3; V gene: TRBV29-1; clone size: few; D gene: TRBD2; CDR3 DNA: TGCAGCGTTGAAGGGCCACGCCGGGGGGGAATCACAGATACGCAGTATTTT; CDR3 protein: CSVEGPRRGGITDTQYF
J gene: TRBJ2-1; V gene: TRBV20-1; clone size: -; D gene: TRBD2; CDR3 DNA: TGCAGTGCTAGAGATCTCGGACTAGCGGGGAACACCTACAATGAGCAGTTCTTC; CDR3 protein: CSARDLGLAGNTYNEQFF
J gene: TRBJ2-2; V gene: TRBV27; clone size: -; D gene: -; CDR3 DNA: TGTGCCAGCAGTTGGGCTAGCTCCACCGGGGAGCTGTTTTTT; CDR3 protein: CASSWASSTGELFF
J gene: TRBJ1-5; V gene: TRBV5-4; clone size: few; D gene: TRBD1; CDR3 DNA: TGTGCCAGCAGCTGGGGAGGGGGCAGCAATCAGTGCCAGCATTTT; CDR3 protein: CASSWGGGSNQCQHF
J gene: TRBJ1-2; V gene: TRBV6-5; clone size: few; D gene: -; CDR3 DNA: TGTGCCAGCAGTACCGGACAGAAAAGGAGCTACACCTTC; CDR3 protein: CASSTGQKRSYTF
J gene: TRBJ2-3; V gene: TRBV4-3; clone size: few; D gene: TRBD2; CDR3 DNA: TGCGCCAGCAGCCAAGATTCCGGGGGGTGGGATACGCAGTATTTT; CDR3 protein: CASSQDSGGWDTQYF
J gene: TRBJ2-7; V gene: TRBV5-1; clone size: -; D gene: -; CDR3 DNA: TGCGCCAGCAGCCGTCCTCCCCCTCCGGAATCGGGTCAAGAGTACTTC; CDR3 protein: CASSRPPPPESGQEYF
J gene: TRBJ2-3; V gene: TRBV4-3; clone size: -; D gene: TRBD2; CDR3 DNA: TGCGCCAGCAGCCGAGAAGCGGGGGGGCATCCAGATACGCAGTATTTT; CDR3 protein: CASSREAGGHPDTQYF
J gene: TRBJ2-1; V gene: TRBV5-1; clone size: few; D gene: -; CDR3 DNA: TGCGCCAGCAGCTTGCCGGGGGATGAGCAGTTCTTC; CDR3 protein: CASSLPGDEQFF
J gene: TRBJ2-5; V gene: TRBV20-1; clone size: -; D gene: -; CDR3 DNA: TGCAGTGCTAGAGTGAGTGGGGAGACCCAGTACTTC; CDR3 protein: CSARVSGETQYF
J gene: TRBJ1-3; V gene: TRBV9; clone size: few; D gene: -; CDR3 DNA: TGTGCCAGCAGCGGGGGGGGCAGTTCCCGATCTGGAAACACCATATATTTT; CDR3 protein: CASSGGGSSRSGNTIYF
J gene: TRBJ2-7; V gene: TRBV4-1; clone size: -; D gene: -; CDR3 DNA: TGCGACAGCAGCCCCGCGACGGGATCCTACGAGCAGTACTTC; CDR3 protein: CDSSPATGSYEQYF
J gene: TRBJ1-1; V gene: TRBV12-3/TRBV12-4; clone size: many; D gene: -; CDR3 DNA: TGTGCCAGCACCCGGGAGGGGGCTGAAGCTTTCTTT; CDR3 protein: CASTREGAEAFF
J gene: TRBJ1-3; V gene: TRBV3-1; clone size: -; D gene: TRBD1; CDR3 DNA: TGTGCCAGCAGCCAAGTAAGGGACAGAAGCACCATATATTTT; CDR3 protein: CASSQVRDRSTIYF
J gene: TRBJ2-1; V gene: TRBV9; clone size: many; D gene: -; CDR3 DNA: TGTGCCAGCAGCGCCCACCGAGCAGGTCACGACTACAATGAGCAGTTCTTC; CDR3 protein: CASSAHRAGHDYNEQFF
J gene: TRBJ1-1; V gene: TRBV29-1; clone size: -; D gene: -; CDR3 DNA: TGCAGCGTTGTTCAGGGGACTGAAGCTTTCTTT; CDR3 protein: CSVVQGTEAFF
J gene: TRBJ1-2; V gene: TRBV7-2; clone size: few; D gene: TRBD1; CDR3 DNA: TGTGCCAGCAGCTTAATATGGCAGGGGGATGGCTACACCTTC; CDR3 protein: CASSLIWQGDGYTF
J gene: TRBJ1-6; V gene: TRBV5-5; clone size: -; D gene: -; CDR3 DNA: TGTGCCAGCAGCCACTACCTTATAGGGAATAATTCACCCCTCCACTTT; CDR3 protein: CASSHYLIGNNSPLHF
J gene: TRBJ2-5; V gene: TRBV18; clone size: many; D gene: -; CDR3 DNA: TGTGCCAGCTCACCGACCGGGTACCAAGAGACCCAGTACTTC; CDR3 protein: CASSPTGYQETQYF
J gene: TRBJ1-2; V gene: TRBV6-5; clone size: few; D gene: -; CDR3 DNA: TGTGCCAGCAGTTACTCGTATATAACCTATGGCTACACCTTC; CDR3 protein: CASSYSYITYGYTF
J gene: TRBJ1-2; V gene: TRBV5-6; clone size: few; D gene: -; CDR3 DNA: TGTGCCAGCAGCTATGGAGCAGGCTACACCTTC; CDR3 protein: CASSYGAGYTF
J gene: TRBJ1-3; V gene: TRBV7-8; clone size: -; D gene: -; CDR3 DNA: TGTGCCAGCAGCACCCGACTGAGCTCTGGAAACACCATATATTTT; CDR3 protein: CASSTRLSSGNTIYF
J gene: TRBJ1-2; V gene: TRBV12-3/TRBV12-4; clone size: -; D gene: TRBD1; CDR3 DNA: TGTGCCAGCAGTTTCGACAGGGGGGGCTATGGCTACACCTTC; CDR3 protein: CASSFDRGGYGYTF
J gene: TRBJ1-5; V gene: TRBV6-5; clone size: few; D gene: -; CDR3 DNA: TGTGCCAGCAGTTACGGGATCAATCAGCCCCAGCATTTT; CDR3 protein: CASSYGINQPQHF
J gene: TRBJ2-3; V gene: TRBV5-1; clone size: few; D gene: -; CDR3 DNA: TGCGCCAGCAGGACAGCCCCTTACCGGACAGATACGCAGTATTTT; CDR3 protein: CASRTAPYRTDTQYF
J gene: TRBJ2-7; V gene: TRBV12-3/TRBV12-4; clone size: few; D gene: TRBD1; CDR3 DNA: TGTGCCAGCACCGTAGGACAGGAGAGCTACGAGCAGTACTTC; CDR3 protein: CASTVGQESYEQYF
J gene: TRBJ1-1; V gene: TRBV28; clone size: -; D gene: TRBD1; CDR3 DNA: TGTGCCAGCAGTCGAAGAACGTACAGGGGGCGCATCGCTTTCTTT; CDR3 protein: CASSRRTYRGRIAFF
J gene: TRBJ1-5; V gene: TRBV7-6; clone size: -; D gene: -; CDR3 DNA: TGTGCCAGCAGCGCAGGGGTAAATCAGCCCCAGCATTTT; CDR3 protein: CASSAGVNQPQHF